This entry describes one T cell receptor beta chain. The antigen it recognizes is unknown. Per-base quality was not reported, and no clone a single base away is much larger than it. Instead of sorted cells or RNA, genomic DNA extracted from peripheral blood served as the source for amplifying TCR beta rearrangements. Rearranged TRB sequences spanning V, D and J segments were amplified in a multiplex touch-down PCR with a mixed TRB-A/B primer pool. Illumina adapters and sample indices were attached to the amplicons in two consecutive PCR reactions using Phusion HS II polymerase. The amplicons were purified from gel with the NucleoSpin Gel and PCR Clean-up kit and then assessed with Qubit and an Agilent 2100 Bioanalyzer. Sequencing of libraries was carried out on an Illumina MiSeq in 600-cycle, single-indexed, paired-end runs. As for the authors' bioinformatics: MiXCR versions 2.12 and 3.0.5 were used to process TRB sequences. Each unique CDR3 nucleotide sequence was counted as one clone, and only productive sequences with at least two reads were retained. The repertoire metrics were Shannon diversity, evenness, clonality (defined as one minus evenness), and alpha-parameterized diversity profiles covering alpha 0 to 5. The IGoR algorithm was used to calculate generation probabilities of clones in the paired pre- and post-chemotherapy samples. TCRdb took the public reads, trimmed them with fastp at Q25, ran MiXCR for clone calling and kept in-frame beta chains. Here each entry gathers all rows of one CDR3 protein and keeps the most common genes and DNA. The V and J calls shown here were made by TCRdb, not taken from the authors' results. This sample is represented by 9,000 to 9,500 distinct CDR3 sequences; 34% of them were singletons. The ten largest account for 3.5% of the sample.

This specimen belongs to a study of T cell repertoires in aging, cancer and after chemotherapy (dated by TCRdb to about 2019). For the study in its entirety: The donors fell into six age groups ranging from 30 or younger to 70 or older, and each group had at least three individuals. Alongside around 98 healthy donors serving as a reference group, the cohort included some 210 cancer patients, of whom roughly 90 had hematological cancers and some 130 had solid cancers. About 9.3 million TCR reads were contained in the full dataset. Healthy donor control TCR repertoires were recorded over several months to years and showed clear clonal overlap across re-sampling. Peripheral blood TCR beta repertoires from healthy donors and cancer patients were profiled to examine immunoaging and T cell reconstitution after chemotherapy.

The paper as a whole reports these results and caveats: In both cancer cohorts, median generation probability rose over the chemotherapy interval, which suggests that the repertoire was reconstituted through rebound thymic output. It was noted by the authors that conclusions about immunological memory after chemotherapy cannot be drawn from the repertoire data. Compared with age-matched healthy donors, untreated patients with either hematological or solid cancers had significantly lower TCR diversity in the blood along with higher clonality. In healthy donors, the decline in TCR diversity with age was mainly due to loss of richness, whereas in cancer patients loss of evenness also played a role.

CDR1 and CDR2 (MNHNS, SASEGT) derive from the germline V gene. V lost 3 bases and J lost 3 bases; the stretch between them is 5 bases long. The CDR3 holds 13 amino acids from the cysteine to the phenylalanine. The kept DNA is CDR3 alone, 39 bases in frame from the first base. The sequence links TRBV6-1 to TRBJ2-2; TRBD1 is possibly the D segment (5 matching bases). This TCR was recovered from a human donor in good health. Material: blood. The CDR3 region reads CASSDRDTGELFF. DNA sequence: TGTGCCAGCAGTGACAGGGACACCGGGGAGCTGTTTTTT.